The entry below describes one TCR beta chain. This table comes from immunoSEQ multiplex PCR, and its TCRdb copy is limited to in-frame clones, with some not included. The table includes fewer than 3 million clones, around 93% detected once. This CDR3 contains 16 residues. Trimming removed 0 bases from V and 0 bases from J, with 10 bases in between. The V gene's germline CDR1 is SGHVS and CDR2 FQNEAQ. The entry originates in a study of shared clonotypes between healthy human individuals. The receptor's source is a man aged 18 to 30 in good health. Some clones in this sample may be carry-over from other donors' samples. The V gene is TRBV7-8, the J gene TRBJ2-3, with unresolved D. Sequencing was done on a sample of naive CD4+ T cells from PBMCs. Documented subset: CD45RA+ positively selected. Here the CDR3 DNA reads TGTGCCAGCAGCTTAGCGGGCGGCCAAAGCACAGATACGCAGTATTTT. Protein product: CASSLAGGQSTDTQYF.